Listed below are T cell receptor beta chains from one sample, sequenced in a study of early T cells in non-severe SARS-CoV-2 infection. TCRdb recomputed calls from the 5' RACE reads with MiXCR, one row per CDR3 protein. This sample has some 62,000 distinct CDR3 sequences, with about 9.3% found just once. The sample taken for sequencing was whole blood. All receptors derive from an adult who was a healthcare worker with PCR-confirmed SARS-CoV-2 infection or an uninfected control (not recorded which). Both conserved end residues are part of each CDR3. D genes are given only for firm matches. Clone size, where shown, is once, few, many, or a class for clones that have expanded.

cdr3_aa: CASSPSISYTEAFF
cdr3_nt: TGTGCCAGCAGCCCCTCGATCAGTTACACTGAAGCTTTCTTT
v_call: TRBV3-1
d_call: NA
j_call: TRBJ1-1
clone_size: many

cdr3_aa: CASSPRWTGGTDTQYF
cdr3_nt: TGTGCCAGCAGCCCAAGATGGACAGGGGGCACAGATACGCAGTATTTT
v_call: TRBV14
d_call: TRBD1
j_call: TRBJ2-3
clone_size: many

cdr3_aa: CASSERFIGLAGGKSYNEQFF
cdr3_nt: TGTGCCAGCAGTGAGCGTTTTATCGGACTAGCGGGGGGAAAATCCTACAATGAGCAGTTCTTC
v_call: TRBV2
d_call: TRBD2
j_call: TRBJ2-1
clone_size: NA

cdr3_aa: CASSVGGALGTGELFF
cdr3_nt: TGTGCCAGCAGCGTAGGAGGGGCGCTGGGGACCGGGGAGCTGTTTTTT
v_call: TRBV9
d_call: NA
j_call: TRBJ2-2
clone_size: NA

cdr3_aa: CASSLGGTDTQYF
cdr3_nt: TGTGCCAGCAGCCTAGGAGGCACAGATACGCAGTATTTT
v_call: TRBV7-7
d_call: NA
j_call: TRBJ2-3
clone_size: few

cdr3_aa: CASSYRDSGANVLTF
cdr3_nt: TGTGCCAGCAGTTACCGAGACTCTGGGGCCAACGTCCTGACTTTC
v_call: TRBV6-6
d_call: NA
j_call: TRBJ2-6
clone_size: many

cdr3_aa: CASSPRGANTSPLHF
cdr3_nt: TGTGCCAGCAGCCCCCGGGGGGCGAATACATCACCCCTCCACTTT
v_call: TRBV3-1
d_call: NA
j_call: TRBJ1-6
clone_size: few

cdr3_aa: CASSLTGLAAQGQFF
cdr3_nt: TGTGCCAGCAGCTTAACGGGACTAGCGGCCCAGGGGCAGTTCTTC
v_call: TRBV7-2
d_call: TRBD2
j_call: TRBJ2-1
clone_size: many

cdr3_aa: CASTRPDRENYGYTF
cdr3_nt: TGTGCCTCTACCCGCCCTGACAGGGAGAACTATGGCTACACCTTC
v_call: TRBV30
d_call: TRBD1
j_call: TRBJ1-2
clone_size: NA

cdr3_aa: CATSGGARVETQYF
cdr3_nt: TGTGCCACCAGTGGCGGGGCTCGCGTAGAGACCCAGTACTTC
v_call: TRBV24-1
d_call: NA
j_call: TRBJ2-5
clone_size: many

cdr3_aa: CATSDTGLAGGWEQFF
cdr3_nt: TGTGCCACCAGTGACACCGGACTAGCGGGGGGATGGGAGCAGTTCTTC
v_call: TRBV24-1
d_call: TRBD2
j_call: TRBJ2-1
clone_size: few

cdr3_aa: CASTQTGTGENTEAFF
cdr3_nt: TGTGCCAGCACCCAGACAGGGACAGGGGAGAACACTGAAGCTTTCTTT
v_call: TRBV3-1
d_call: TRBD1
j_call: TRBJ1-1
clone_size: many

cdr3_aa: CASSLYNQAKNIQYF
cdr3_nt: TGTGCCAGCAGCTTGTACAATCAGGCCAAAAACATTCAGTACTTC
v_call: TRBV5-5
d_call: NA
j_call: TRBJ2-4
clone_size: NA

cdr3_aa: CASSSGTGNTGELFF
cdr3_nt: TGTGCCAGCAGCTCTGGGACTGGGAACACCGGGGAGCTGTTTTTT
v_call: TRBV7-9
d_call: NA
j_call: TRBJ2-2
clone_size: few

cdr3_aa: CSAATGPYGYTF
cdr3_nt: TGCAGTGCCGCGACAGGGCCATATGGCTACACCTTC
v_call: TRBV20-1
d_call: TRBD1
j_call: TRBJ1-2
clone_size: many

cdr3_aa: CASSLLPPGPVSTDTQYF
cdr3_nt: TGTGCCAGCAGTTTACTCCCCCCAGGTCCGGTTAGCACAGATACGCAGTATTTT
v_call: TRBV27
d_call: NA
j_call: TRBJ2-3
clone_size: many